These 23 T cell receptor beta chains originate from one sample sequenced in a study of cytomegalovirus exposure and HLA in healthy donors. The method was immunoSEQ multiplex PCR; TCRdb's version includes in-frame clones alone and lacks a portion of them. Of some 250,000 clones in the sample, almost 90% were seen once. The source material was PBMCs. The receptor source for this set is a woman between 18 and 29 years old in good health and CMV-seronegative.

V usage is TRBV27 and J usage is TRBJ2-1; 7 bases fit TRBD2. V lost 5 bases, J lost 2 bases, and 6 bases stayed unmatched. The CDR3 is 15 residues long. The germline V gene encodes CDR1 MNHEY and CDR2 SMNVEV (reference sequence). This CDR3 is CASSQAGPAYNEQFF. Written as DNA, the CDR3 is TGTGCCAGCAGTCAAGCGGGGCCTGCCTACAATGAGCAGTTCTTC.

V usage is TRBV6-1 and J usage is TRBJ2-1, with D maybe TRBD1 (5 bases). The ends were cut back, 2 bases at V and 4 bases at J, with 9 bases in the middle. The germline gives CDR1 MNHNS, CDR2 SASEGT. CDR3 size: 14 residues. This chain's CDR3 is CASSEWGSYNEQFF. The CDR3 region has the DNA TGTGCCAGCAGTGAATGGGGCTCTTACAATGAGCAGTTCTTC.

About this clone itself: Additional DNA sequences in this sample encode the identical CDR3. The chain has TRBV7-3 and TRBJ2-3; TRBD2 is a possible D gene (7 bases). This CDR3 is built from 14 residues. V was shortened by 2 bases and J by 2 bases, with 8 bases between the two germline ends. Germline values: CDR1 SGHTA, CDR2 FQGTGA. Written as DNA, the CDR3 is TGTGCCAGCAGCTTAGCGGGGGCCACAGATACGCAGTATTTT. Its translation is CASSLAGATDTQYF.

This sequence joins TRBV6-5 and TRBJ2-1; the match to TRBD1 covers 7 bases. Trimming cost V 0 bases and J 7 bases; bases outside gene matches: 0. The CDR3 loop spans 13 amino acids. The germline V gene has CDR1 MNHEY and CDR2 SVGAGI. The CDR3 reads CASSYSTGNEQFF. In nucleotides, the CDR3 is TGTGCCAGCAGTTACTCGACAGGGAATGAGCAGTTCTTC.

The V call is TRBV12-5, the J call TRBJ2-5; TRBD1 matches at 7 bases. Germline V gene data show CDR1 as LGHNT and CDR2 as FRNRAP. The CDR3 is made up of 15 amino acids. The ends lost 7 bases at V and 2 bases at J; junction bases unmatched: 10. The CDR3 coding sequence is TGTGCTAGTGACCCAACAGGGGCCACGCAAGAGACCCAGTACTTC. Translated: CASDPTGATQETQYF.

The chain joins TRBV20-1 to TRBJ2-5; D is uncertain. The CDR3 has 10 residues. Trimming stripped 5 bases from V and 5 bases from J, with 6 bases between. Germline V gene data show CDR1 as DFQATT and CDR2 as SNEGSKA (reference sequence). The CDR3 region is CSALEETQYF. CDR3 DNA: TGCAGTGCTCTCGAGGAGACCCAGTACTTC.

The V gene is TRBV7-8, the J gene TRBJ1-2; D call uncertain. Germline assignment: CDR1 SGHVS and CDR2 FQNEAQ. With 0 bases removed from V and 5 bases from J, the gap between germline ends came to 19 bases. The CDR3 extends over 17 amino acids. The CDR3 nucleotides are TGTGCCAGCAGCTTAGCCCGGACCGGGAGCCCTTTTTATGGCTACACCTTC. This gives the protein CASSLARTGSPFYGYTF.

This chain joins TRBV29-1 and TRBJ2-5, with D possibly being TRBD1 (5 bases). The length of the CDR3 is 12 residues. Germline CDR1 and CDR2: SQVTM and ANQGSEA. V was shortened by 8 bases and J by 3 bases, with 13 bases between the two germline ends. The CDR3 loop is CSTQGLEETQYF. CDR3 coding DNA: TGCAGCACGCAGGGTTTAGAAGAGACCCAGTACTTC. Full variable domain (remainder filled in from reference TRBV29-1 and TRBJ2-5): SAVISQKPSRDICQRGTSLTIQCQVDSQVTMMFWYRQQPGQSLTLIATANQGSEATYESGFVIDKFPISRPNLTFSTLTVSNMSPEDSSIYLCSTQGLEETQYFGPGTRLLVL.

The rearrangement uses TRBV5-6 and TRBJ2-3, with 7 positions matching TRBD2. The CDR3 has 14 residues. Per the germline V gene, CDR1 is SGHDT and CDR2 is YYEEEE. V shed 4 bases, J shed 3 bases, and the junction held 5 bases outside the gene matches. The CDR3 loop is CASSPGGETDTQYF. The CDR3 coding sequence is TGTGCCAGCAGCCCTGGGGGGGAAACAGATACGCAGTATTTT.

The chain links TRBV5-1 to TRBJ1-2; 7 bases are shared with TRBD1. Germline lookup yields CDR1 SGHRS and CDR2 YFSETQ. The CDR3 contains 12 residues. J was trimmed by 8 bases and V by 2 bases; bases with no gene match: 3. CDR3 residues: CASSFTGDGYTF. Written as DNA, the CDR3 is TGCGCCAGCAGCTTTACAGGGGACGGCTACACCTTC.

This rearrangement joins TRBV5-6 to TRBJ1-4; the D is unclear. The V and J ends lost 1 base and 6 bases respectively, with 19 bases between them. CDR1 is SGHDT, CDR2 YYEEEE, per germline. This CDR3 contains 17 residues. The CDR3 DNA sequence: TGTGCCAGCAGCTTGCTAATCTCACTGGGAGAGGATGAAAAACTGTTTTTT. Translating gives CASSLLISLGEDEKLFF. The variable domain in full, completed from reference TRBV5-6 and TRBJ1-4, reads DAGVTQSPTHLIKTRGQQVTLRCSPKSGHDTVSWYQQALGQGPQFIFQYYEEEERQRGNFPDRFSGHQFPNYSSELNVNALLLGDSALYLCASSLLISLGEDEKLFFGSGTQLSVL.

The chain joins TRBV28 to TRBJ1-2; 9 bases line up with TRBD1. The germline CDR1 and CDR2 sequences are MDHEN and SYDVKM. The CDR3 is 15 residues long. With V trimmed by 7 bases and J by 4 bases, 10 bases remained unmatched. In DNA, the CDR3 is TGTGCCAGCAATTCCGGCCAGGACAGGGGCTATGGCTACACCTTC. Translating gives CASNSGQDRGYGYTF.

This clone was recorded only once. This chain joins TRBV5-8 and TRBJ1-5, with no clear D. Germline assignment: CDR1 SGHTS and CDR2 YDEGEE. The ends were cut back, 6 bases at V and 0 bases at J, with 19 bases in the middle. The CDR3 is made up of 17 amino acids. CDR3 in DNA: TGTGCCAGCACCCCCTCCTGGAGGGTTCATAGCAATCAGCCCCAGCATTTT. Protein: CASTPSWRVHSNQPQHF.

The V and J genes are TRBV15 and TRBJ1-1; a weak D match, TRBD1 (5 bases). This CDR3 region has 12 residues. Germline CDR1 and CDR2: LNHNV and YYDKDF (reference sequence). Trimming cost V 9 bases and J 0 bases, with 8 bases left between them. The CDR3 region has the DNA TGTGCCACTACAGGACTGAACACTGAAGCTTTCTTT. The encoded protein is CATTGLNTEAFF.

This clone was seen a single time. The V gene is TRBV7-9, the J gene TRBJ2-1; TRBD2 matches at 9 bases. The CDR3 has 15 residues. Trimming cost V 2 bases and J 4 bases; bases outside gene matches: 3. Germline assignment: CDR1 SEHNR and CDR2 FQNEAQ (reference sequence). The CDR3 reads CASSLYSGGYNEQFF. The CDR3 DNA is TGTGCCAGCAGCTTATATAGCGGGGGTTACAATGAGCAGTTCTTC. Filled out from reference TRBV7-9 and TRBJ2-1, the complete variable domain reads DTGVSQNPRHKITKRGQNVTFRCDPISEHNRLYWYRQTLGQGPEFLTYFQNEAQLEKSRLLSDRFSAERPKGSFSTLEIQRTEQGDSAMYLCASSLYSGGYNEQFFGPGTRLTVL.

The rearrangement uses TRBV27 and TRBJ1-2, with 7 nucleotides matching TRBD1. The CDR3 is 15 amino acids. Germline CDR1 is MNHEY and CDR2 is SMNVEV (reference sequence). V shed 2 bases, J shed 3 bases, and the junction held 6 bases outside the gene matches. CDR3 sequence (DNA): TGTGCCAGCAGTTTAGACGGAGGGGGCTACTATGGCTACACCTTC. This codes for CASSLDGGGYYGYTF.

In nucleotides, the CDR3 is TGTGCCAGCGGCGAGGGGTATTTT. It translates to CASGEGYF. J is TRBJ2-3 and V is TRBV25-1, with TRBD2 as a possible D gene (5 bases). Germline CDR1 and CDR2: MGHDK and SYGVNS. The CDR3 contains 8 residues. The V and J ends lost 8 bases and 14 bases respectively, with 8 bases between them.

The chain joins TRBV5-4 to TRBJ2-1; tentative D call: TRBD2 (5 bases). V lost 4 bases and J lost 0, with 11 bases in between. Germline loops: CDR1 SGHNT, CDR2 YYREEE (reference sequence). This CDR3 has 15 amino acids. DNA of the CDR3: TGTGCCAGCAGCCCTAGCCAAAGCTCCTACAATGAGCAGTTCTTC. It is translated as CASSPSQSSYNEQFF.

The chain uses TRBV25-1 and TRBJ1-1; perhaps TRBD1 as D (5 bases). The germline V gene has CDR1 MGHDK and CDR2 SYGVNS. Trimming left V 4 bases short and J 11 bases short, with 14 bases between. This CDR3 has 12 residues. As DNA, the CDR3 is TGTGCCAGCAGTGGGGGACTGGAATTGGCTTTCTTT. The encoded protein is CASSGGLELAFF.

The chain is built from TRBV7-9 and TRBJ2-1, with D possibly matching TRBD2 (5 bases). CDR1 is SEHNR, CDR2 FQNEAQ, per germline (reference sequence). Deletions cut 5 bases from V and 7 bases from J, with 12 bases between. The CDR3 is 13 residues long. The CDR3 loop is CASSKIRDNEQFF. CDR3 bases: TGTGCCAGCAGCAAAATTCGGGATAATGAGCAGTTCTTC.

The gene calls are TRBV6-1 and TRBJ1-1; weak D call: TRBD1 (5 bases). V was trimmed by 5 bases and J by 3 bases, leaving 16 bases between them. CDR1 is MNHNS, CDR2 SASEGT, per germline. This CDR3 is built from 15 residues. This CDR3 reads CASSQQGARYTEAFF. The CDR3 DNA follows: TGTGCCAGCAGTCAACAAGGGGCCAGGTACACTGAAGCTTTCTTT.

This clone was detected only once. The V gene is TRBV5-4, the J gene TRBJ2-3; maybe TRBD2 (7 bases). Deletions cut 4 bases from V and 1 base from J, with 19 bases between. Germline lookup yields CDR1 SGHNT and CDR2 YYREEE (reference sequence). This CDR3 spans 17 amino acids. CDR3 DNA: TGTGCCAGCAGCCTTATCTCGGGGGGCGGGGGCACAGATACGCAGTATTTT. Translating gives CASSLISGGGGTDTQYF. The full variable domain, rest sourced from reference TRBV5-4 and TRBJ2-3, is ETGVTQSPTHLIKTRGQQVTLRCSSQSGHNTVSWYQQALGQGPQFIFQYYREEENGRGNFPPRFSGLQFPNYSSELNVNALELDDSALYLCASSLISGGGGTDTQYFGPGTRLTVL.

This clone was observed a single time. This chain uses TRBV10-3 with TRBJ2-4; 8 nucleotides align to TRBD2. V shed 0 bases and J 2 bases; nucleotides not matched to a gene: 6. The germline CDR1 and CDR2 sequences are ENHRY and SYGVKD. CDR3 size: 17 residues. The CDR3 region has the DNA TGTGCCATCAGTGAGTCGACTGGCGGGGGGACCAAAAACATTCAGTACTTC. The encoded protein is CAISESTGGGTKNIQYF.